Each of the 21 T cell receptor beta chains below was sequenced from the same sample in a study of T cell responses to AZD1222 COVID-19 vaccine. This table comes from immunoSEQ multiplex PCR, and its TCRdb copy is limited to in-frame clones, with some not included. The sample has 150,000 to 200,000 clones; roughly 89% are singletons. This specimen consisted of peripheral blood, obtained 28 days after the second AZD1222 dose. Receptors were obtained from an adult who received the AZD1222 COVID-19 vaccine.

The chain employs TRBV9 and TRBJ1-2; TRBD1 might be the D (5 bases). Germline CDR1 is SGDLS and CDR2 is YYNGEE. V dropped 3 bases and J dropped 2 bases, with 11 bases sitting between them. The CDR3 totals 14 residues. CDR3 coding DNA: TGTGCCAGCAGCGGTCGCAGGGCGAACTATGGCTACACCTTC. It translates to CASSGRRANYGYTF. The whole variable domain, filled in from reference TRBV9 and TRBJ1-2, reads DSGVTQTPKHLITATGQRVTLRCSPRSGDLSVYWYQQSLDQGLQFLIQYYNGEERAKGNILERFSAQQFPDLHSELNLSSLELGDSALYFCASSGRRANYGYTFGSGTRLTVV.

The chain carries TRBV7-8 and TRBJ2-1; possibly TRBD1 for D (5 bases). Germline values: CDR1 SGHVS, CDR2 FQNEAQ. The CDR3 spans 17 residues. Trimming left V 2 bases short and J 4 bases short, with 18 bases between. CDR3 DNA: TGTGCCAGCAGCTTAAAGGTGAGGACGGACACTTACAATGAGCAGTTCTTC. This gives the protein CASSLKVRTDTYNEQFF.

CDR3 loop: CASSLGGSETQYF. The DNA of the CDR3 is TGTGCCAGCTCACTAGGGGGTTCAGAGACCCAGTACTTC. The V call is TRBV18, the J call TRBJ2-5; D possibly corresponds to TRBD1 (6 bases). Germline assignment: CDR1 KGHSH and CDR2 LQKENI. V was cut by 4 bases and J by 4 bases, with 10 bases left in between. The CDR3 covers 13 residues.

This rearrangement joins TRBV6-2 or TRBV6-3 to TRBJ1-5; 8 bases align to TRBD1. The V and J ends lost 2 bases and 6 bases, in that order; junction bases with no gene match: 0. The CDR3 sequence is 13 residues long. CDR1 is MNHEY, CDR2 SVGEGT, per germline. The CDR3 DNA reads TGTGCCAGCAGTTACACAGGGGGTCAGCCCCAGCATTTT. Protein product: CASSYTGGQPQHF.

This clone was counted a few times. The genes are TRBV6-5 and TRBJ1-2; the match to TRBD1 covers 11 bases. Trimming took 2 bases from V and 7 from J; bases not matched to a gene: 3. CDR1 is MNHEY and CDR2 is SVGAGI in the germline V gene. The CDR3 runs 14 residues. The CDR3 coding sequence is TGTGCCAGCAGTTACGGACAGGGGGCTCTTGGCTACACCTTC. This codes for CASSYGQGALGYTF.

The chain links TRBV6-5 to TRBJ1-5; D is possibly TRBD1 (5 bases). The CDR3 sequence is 15 residues long. Deletions cut 2 bases from V and 0 bases from J, with 8 bases between. Germline V gene sequence: CDR1 MNHEY, CDR2 SVGAGI. The CDR3 DNA follows: TGTGCCAGCAGTTACGGAGGGGATAGCAATCAGCCCCAGCATTTT. Protein sequence: CASSYGGDSNQPQHF.

This chain joins TRBV9 and TRBJ2-2; the D is unclear. Germline V gene lookup returns CDR1 SGDLS and CDR2 YYNGEE. This CDR3 has 12 amino acids. V lost 0 bases and J 8 bases, leaving 5 bases between the germline ends. CDR3 DNA: TGTGCCAGCAGCGTAGGCTGGGGGGAGCTGTTTTTT. Translation gives CASSVGWGELFF. The whole variable domain, filled in from reference TRBV9 and TRBJ2-2, reads DSGVTQTPKHLITATGQRVTLRCSPRSGDLSVYWYQQSLDQGLQFLIQYYNGEERAKGNILERFSAQQFPDLHSELNLSSLELGDSALYFCASSVGWGELFFGEGSRLTVL.

The chain has TRBV24-1 and TRBJ2-1; 13 nucleotides align to TRBD2. The V gene end was trimmed by 3 bases and the J gene end by 9 bases; junction bases not matched to a gene: 7. CDR3 length: 16 residues. Germline V gene lookup returns CDR1 KGHDR and CDR2 SFDVKD. CDR3 residues: CATSDVLAGGLVEQFF. DNA for the CDR3: TGTGCCACCAGTGATGTACTAGCGGGGGGGCTTGTTGAGCAGTTCTTC.

The chain joins TRBV3-1 (or the pseudogene TRBV3-2) to TRBJ2-7, with D unresolved. Trimming left V 4 bases short and J 0 bases short, with 16 bases between. Germline-derived CDR1 and CDR2 are LGHDT and YNNKEL (reference sequence). The CDR3 covers 16 residues. The CDR3 sequence: CASSRSGPGLSYEQYF. The CDR3 DNA is TGTGCCAGCAGCCGTTCCGGTCCGGGCCTCTCCTACGAGCAGTACTTC.

The chain links TRBV7-2 to TRBJ1-4; D gene ambiguous. The CDR3 totals 14 residues. V lost 0 bases and J lost 3, with 5 bases in between. CDR1 and CDR2 (germline): SGHTA, FQGNSA. The CDR3 protein is CASSLAGPNEKLFF. CDR3 coding DNA: TGTGCCAGCAGCTTAGCGGGTCCTAATGAAAAACTGTTTTTT.

This CDR3 is CASSLQRGRTEAFF. The CDR3 coding sequence is TGTGCCAGCAGCCTCCAACGGGGGCGCACTGAAGCTTTCTTT. The chain has TRBV14 and TRBJ1-1; possibly TRBD1 for D (6 bases). With 4 bases removed from V and 4 bases from J, the gap between germline ends came to 13 bases. The CDR3 loop spans 14 amino acids. In germline, CDR1 is SGHDN, CDR2 FVKESK.

The gene calls are TRBV4-3 and TRBJ1-2; TRBD1 matches 7 bases. This CDR3 has 15 amino acids. V gave up 3 bases and J gave up 0 bases; unmatched junction bases: 4. Germline V gene lookup returns CDR1 LGHNA and CDR2 YSLEER. In nucleotides, the CDR3 is TGCGCCAGCAGCCAGTCGGGACAGTCTAACTATGGCTACACCTTC. Translation: CASSQSGQSNYGYTF.

The chain has TRBV2 and TRBJ2-5; 10 bases are a match to TRBD1. The CDR3 runs to 14 residues. The V gene end was trimmed by 7 bases and the J gene end by 7 bases; junction bases not matched to a gene: 9. The germline V gene has CDR1 SNHLY and CDR2 FYNNEI. Written as DNA, the CDR3 is TGTGCCAGCAAACTAGGGACAGGGGAGGGGACCCAGTACTTC. This sequence encodes CASKLGTGEGTQYF.

The V gene is TRBV5-1, the J gene TRBJ2-1; 9 nucleotides match TRBD2. This CDR3 has 15 residues. The germline gives CDR1 SGHRS, CDR2 YFSETQ. The J segment lost 5 bases and the V segment lost 0 bases, leaving 3 bases of the junction unmatched. CDR3 DNA: TGCGCCAGCAGCTTGGAGCGGGGGGTAAACAATGAGCAGTTCTTC. It codes for CASSLERGVNNEQFF.

This sequence joins TRBV19 and TRBJ2-1; 7 nucleotides align to TRBD2. From germline, CDR1 is LNHDA and CDR2 SQIVND (reference sequence). J lost 7 bases, V lost 3 bases, and 12 bases had no gene match. CDR3 length equals 16 residues. The CDR3: CASSMGQRGGWNEQFF. CDR3 bases: TGTGCCAGTAGTATGGGGCAGCGGGGTGGCTGGAATGAGCAGTTCTTC.

The V call is TRBV29-1, the J call TRBJ2-1, with D unresolved. CDR1 is SQVTM and CDR2 is ANQGSEA in the germline V gene. The CDR3 totals 11 residues. V was trimmed by 7 bases and J by 7 bases, leaving 11 bases between them. This chain's CDR3 is CSGGRINEQFF. The CDR3 bases are TGCAGCGGTGGTAGAATTAATGAGCAGTTCTTC.

This chain links TRBV6-5 with TRBJ1-4; D is possibly TRBD1 (5 bases). The V gene's germline CDR1 is MNHEY and CDR2 SVGAGI. CDR3 length: 13 amino acids. V gave up 6 bases and J gave up 10 bases, with 15 bases separating them. CDR3 coding DNA: TGTGCCAGCAGGCTCAGGGTTTTCGGAAAACTGTTTTTT. It encodes CASRLRVFGKLFF.

This clone has a handful of counts. The genes are TRBV7-2 and TRBJ1-2; no clear D. Germline V gene lookup returns CDR1 SGHTA and CDR2 FQGNSA. The CDR3 is 13 amino acids. V was pared by 6 bases and J by 2 bases, with 10 bases between. This CDR3 is CASRRRANYGYTF. CDR3 DNA sequence: TGTGCCAGCAGACGTAGAGCAAACTATGGCTACACCTTC.

The chain uses TRBV16 and TRBJ1-1; D remains unclear. Trimming cost V 4 bases and J 11 bases, with 20 bases left between them. The germline CDR1 and CDR2 sequences are KGHSY and FQNENV. This CDR3 has 14 amino acids. CDR3 sequence reads: CASSLAGPPSGAFF. The CDR3 nucleotides read TGTGCCAGCAGCCTTGCTGGCCCTCCTTCTGGCGCTTTCTTT.

The chain has TRBV28 and TRBJ1-6; 8 bases align to TRBD1. Trimming cost V 5 bases and J 4 bases; bases outside gene matches: 1. Germline CDR1 is MDHEN and CDR2 is SYDVKM. This CDR3 has 14 amino acids. The CDR3 reads CASSRQGYNSPLHF. The CDR3 nucleotides are TGTGCCAGCAGTAGACAGGGGTATAATTCACCCCTCCACTTT.

This chain links TRBV25-1 with TRBJ1-6, with D hard to call. V lost 3 bases to trimming and J lost 0 bases, with 12 bases between them. In germline, CDR1 is MGHDK, CDR2 SYGVNS. The CDR3 sequence is 17 residues long. The CDR3 DNA sequence: TGTGCCAGCAGTGATATTAGCAGGAGCTCCTATAATTCACCCCTCCACTTT. Translating it yields CASSDISRSSYNSPLHF.